This TCR beta chain was sequenced in a study of blood T cell repertoires in COVID-19. As for the study in general: COVID-19 samples from acute and convalescent phases originated in the United States, Italy and Spain.

The protocol was immunoSEQ multiplex PCR, while the TCRdb copy is restricted to in-frame clones and leaves out a portion. The data hold 120,000 to 150,000 clones, with around four fifths observed a single time. Trimming cost V 3 bases and J 5 bases; bases outside gene matches: 2. The CDR3 has 16 residues. CDR1 and CDR2 (germline): LNHNV, YYDKDF (reference sequence). What was sequenced was peripheral blood. This chain uses TRBV15 with TRBJ2-3; 16 nucleotides agree with TRBD2. The clonotype was recovered from a woman aged 35 to 49 with active or convalescent COVID-19. This CDR3 is CATSRGTSGRGDTQYF. The CDR3 nucleotides read TGTGCCACCAGCAGGGGGACTAGCGGGAGGGGAGATACGCAGTATTTT.